Below are 24 T cell receptor beta chains sequenced from a single sample in a study of identical twins. TCRdb reprocessed the 5' RACE reads via MiXCR and lists one record per CDR3 protein. The sample holds hundreds of thousands of distinct CDR3 sequences, over 9% seen once. These data were likewise used in another study, on yellow fever vaccine responses in identical twins.

What was sequenced was CD8+ T cells sorted from blood. The receptors stem from a woman aged 18-30 years in good health.

The V gene is TRBV15, the J gene TRBJ2-7, with D perhaps matching TRBD1 (6 bases). V was pared by 3 bases and J by 3 bases, with 12 bases between. CDR1 LNHNV and CDR2 YYDKDF come from the germline V gene (reference sequence). CDR3 length equals 14 residues. Here the CDR3 DNA reads TGTGCCACCAGCAGGGGGTCAGGGGACTACGAGCAGTACTTC. The encoded protein is CATSRGSGDYEQYF.

This clonotype was counted only a few times. V is TRBV7-9 and J is TRBJ2-1; a weak D match, TRBD1 (5 bases). Germline CDR1 and CDR2: SEHNR and FQNEAQ (reference sequence). Trimming took off 5 bases at V and 2 bases at J, with 13 bases between the two ends. This CDR3 contains 15 residues. The CDR3 DNA sequence: TGTGCCAGCAGCCCGCAACAGGTGACCTACAATGAGCAGTTCTTC. This gives the protein CASSPQQVTYNEQFF.

This clonotype has only a few counts. This sequence joins TRBV7-9 and TRBJ2-7; 7 positions match TRBD1. Germline V gene lookup returns CDR1 SEHNR and CDR2 FQNEAQ (reference sequence). V lost 2 bases to trimming and J lost 6 bases; unmatched junction nucleotides: 4. The CDR3 length is 13 residues. CDR3 region: CASSLQGVVEQYF. DNA of the CDR3: TGTGCCAGCAGCTTACAGGGGGTGGTCGAGCAGTACTTC.

This clonotype was found a few times. J is TRBJ2-1 and V is TRBV20-1; 7 nucleotides match TRBD1. This CDR3 has 15 residues. Germline loops: CDR1 DFQATT, CDR2 SNEGSKA (reference sequence). The trim removed 5 bases at V and 3 bases at J, leaving 10 bases unmatched. CDR3 protein: CSAGRPGQLYNEQFF. The CDR3 region has the DNA TGCAGTGCTGGAAGACCGGGACAGCTCTACAATGAGCAGTTCTTC.

A few counts support this clonotype. The chain carries TRBV12-3 or TRBV12-4 and TRBJ1-6, with D hard to call. This CDR3 spans 12 amino acids. V was clipped by 6 bases and J by 14 bases, with 14 bases between them. The chain's CDR3 is CASSPTGSTLHF. The DNA for the CDR3 is TGTGCCAGCAGCCCTACTGGGTCCACCCTCCACTTT.

V is TRBV7-9 and J is TRBJ2-3; D is ambiguous. The germline CDR1 and CDR2 sequences are SEHNR and FQNEAQ (reference sequence). CDR3 length: 12 amino acids. V was cut by 0 bases and J by 6 bases, with 4 bases left in between. This CDR3 is CASSLAEDTQYF. The CDR3 DNA follows: TGTGCCAGCAGCTTAGCTGAGGATACGCAGTATTTT.

This clonotype was observed a handful of times. The rearrangement links TRBV4-1 to TRBJ2-5, with TRBD2 matching 10 bases. The junction had 15 bases not matched to a gene; V was cut back by 0 bases and J by 5 bases. CDR3 length equals 19 residues. Germline V gene sequence: CDR1 MGHRA, CDR2 YSYEKL. The DNA of the CDR3 is TGCGCCAGCAGCCAAGATATCCTAGCGGGAGTCCAGCGGGGGGAGACCCAGTACTTC. Translated: CASSQDILAGVQRGETQYF.

V and J are TRBV28 and TRBJ2-2; D possibly uses TRBD1 or TRBD2 (5 bases each). The ends were cut back, 2 bases at V and 5 bases at J, with 15 bases in the middle. CDR1 and CDR2 from the germline V gene are MDHEN and SYDVKM. The CDR3 extends over 16 amino acids. CDR3: CASSLGGRRETGELFF. DNA for the CDR3: TGTGCCAGCAGTTTAGGGGGACGAAGGGAGACCGGGGAGCTGTTTTTT.

About this clonotype: A clone one base away is much larger, so this may be a read error. The V gene is TRBV6-5, the J gene TRBJ2-2; no definite D call. Germline-derived CDR1 and CDR2 are MNHEY and SVGAGI. The CDR3 contains 12 residues. Trimming stripped 2 bases from V and 4 bases from J, with 2 bases between. The CDR3 nucleotides read TGTGCCAGCAGTTACACCACCGGGGAGCTGTTTTTT. Translated: CASSYTTGELFF.

This clonotype occurred many times. The rearrangement links TRBV11-2 to TRBJ2-1, with 8 bases aligning to TRBD2. V dropped 1 base and J dropped 8; count of bases not matched to a gene: 13. CDR3 length: 17 amino acids. CDR1 is SGHAT and CDR2 is FQNNGV in the germline V gene. CDR3 coding DNA: TGTGCCAGCAGCTTAGGGAGGGGGACTAGGTGGGTCGATGAGCAGTTCTTC. It is translated as CASSLGRGTRWVDEQFF.

This clonotype was seen a few times. The chain couples TRBV7-2 to TRBJ2-1; D may be TRBD1 (6 bases). The CDR3 runs 15 residues. Germline CDR1 and CDR2: SGHTA and FQGNSA. Trimming took 4 bases from V and 8 from J, leaving 18 bases between them. The CDR3 region has the DNA TGTGCCAGCAGCTCTCCTTTCTCAGGGGCGCATGAGCAGTTCTTC. Translated, it gives CASSSPFSGAHEQFF.

This clonotype showed up just a few times. V usage is TRBV15 and J usage is TRBJ2-5, with D tentatively TRBD1 (6 bases). With 0 bases removed from V and 4 bases from J, the gap between germline ends came to 15 bases. The CDR3 has 16 residues. Germline values: CDR1 LNHNV, CDR2 YYDKDF (reference sequence). The CDR3, as DNA: TGTGCCACCAGCAGAGATGATGGGGGCTGGGGAGAGACCCAGTACTTC. Its translation: CATSRDDGGWGETQYF.

Regarding this clonotype: At one end the junction does not follow the germline gene, possibly because of a read error. This rearrangement joins TRBV29-1 to TRBJ2-2; TRBD1 matches at 7 bases. CDR3 length: 13 amino acids. Germline V CDR1 and CDR2: SQVTM, ANQGSEA. The CDR3 here is CSAKTGNPGELFF. In DNA, the CDR3 is TGCAGCGCAAAGACAGGGAACCCCGGGGAGCTGTTTTTT.

In its sample, this clonotype was seen a few times. The V call is TRBV4-1, the J call TRBJ2-7; TRBD1 is a possible D gene (6 bases). Germline values: CDR1 MGHRA, CDR2 YSYEKL. V lost 2 bases and J lost 6, with 17 bases in between. The CDR3 length is 15 residues. The CDR3 here is CASSQNTGPGTEQYF. CDR3 bases: TGCGCCAGCAGCCAAAACACAGGGCCGGGGACCGAGCAGTACTTC.

The genes are TRBV9 and TRBJ2-3; 9 bases fit TRBD2. The V segment lost 3 bases and the J segment 3 bases; nucleotides outside the gene matches: 5. This CDR3 has 15 residues. Germline CDR1 and CDR2: SGDLS and YYNGEE. CDR3 sequence reads: CASSGAGGLTDTQYF. The CDR3 DNA reads TGTGCCAGCAGCGGAGCGGGAGGCTTGACAGATACGCAGTATTTT.

This clonotype was detected ten times or more. This rearrangement joins TRBV5-4 to TRBJ2-2; 7 bases align to TRBD2. Germline V CDR1 and CDR2: SGHNT, YYREEE (reference sequence). V was pared by 0 bases and J by 6 bases, with 8 bases of the junction left unmatched. The CDR3 is 16 amino acids. The CDR3 region has the DNA TGTGCCAGCAGCTTGGCCGGACTAGGAAACGCCGGGGAGCTGTTTTTT. Translating gives CASSLAGLGNAGELFF.

This chain's CDR3 is CAIRDRGVENTGELFF. In DNA, the CDR3 is TGTGCCATCAGGGACAGGGGCGTTGAGAACACCGGGGAGCTGTTTTTT. J is TRBJ2-2 and V is TRBV10-3; 9 bases match TRBD1. CDR3 length: 16 amino acids. With V trimmed by 6 bases and J by 1 base, 6 bases remained unmatched. In germline, CDR1 is ENHRY, CDR2 SYGVKD.

This clonotype has ten or more counts. The V and J genes are TRBV7-6 and TRBJ2-1; 11 bases are shared with TRBD2. With 7 bases clipped from V and 7 bases from J, the junction kept 15 bases outside the gene matches. The CDR3 loop spans 17 amino acids. Germline-derived CDR1 and CDR2 are SGHVS and FNYEAQ. The CDR3 DNA is TGTGCCAGCATCAGACTAGCGGGGACTAGCGTTGAGAATGAGCAGTTCTTC. Translation: CASIRLAGTSVENEQFF.

This clonotype was seen a handful of times. This chain connects TRBV10-2 to TRBJ2-7; D perhaps matches TRBD1 (6 bases). Germline lookup yields CDR1 WSHSY and CDR2 SAAADI. Trimming took 5 bases from V and 5 from J, leaving 10 bases between them. The CDR3 has 12 amino acids. The CDR3 DNA is TGCGCCAGCAGTTCTGCAGGGGACGAGCAGTACGTC. Its translation: CASSSAGDEQYV.

This clonotype appeared a few times. This chain uses TRBV28 with TRBJ2-1; D unresolved. The CDR3 runs to 12 residues. The germline V gene has CDR1 MDHEN and CDR2 SYDVKM. The ends were cut back, 1 base at V and 15 bases at J, with 13 bases in the middle. DNA for the CDR3: TGTGCCAGCAGTTTATCCGGAGTTGCGCGGTTCTTC. Translation: CASSLSGVARFF.

V usage is TRBV10-3 and J usage is TRBJ2-2; 10 positions agree with TRBD1. This CDR3 region has 14 residues. With V trimmed by 11 bases and J by 6 bases, 9 bases remained unmatched. Germline V gene data show CDR1 as ENHRY and CDR2 as SYGVKD. DNA of the CDR3: TGTGCCGCCGGGACAGGGGACTTTCCCGGGGAGCTGTTTTTT. Translated: CAAGTGDFPGELFF.

The V and J genes are TRBV29-1 and TRBJ2-1; 7 nucleotides line up with TRBD2. CDR1 SQVTM and CDR2 ANQGSEA come from the germline V gene. This CDR3 has 13 residues. Trimming removed 7 bases from V and 6 bases from J; junction bases left unmatched: 9. Here the CDR3 reads CSAEEGLRNEQFF. As DNA, the CDR3 is TGCAGCGCCGAAGAGGGACTACGCAATGAGCAGTTCTTC.

The V call is TRBV11-2, the J call TRBJ2-5; D gene uncertain. Trimming stripped 2 bases from V and 7 bases from J, with 11 bases between. The CDR3 extends over 13 amino acids. Germline CDR1 reads SGHAT; CDR2 reads FQNNGV. Here the CDR3 DNA reads TGTGCCAGCAGCTTATCTTCTGTCCGGACCCAGTACTTC. Translation gives CASSLSSVRTQYF.

There are a few counts of this clonotype. This chain joins TRBV7-9 and TRBJ2-3; a possible D gene is TRBD2 (5 bases). CDR3 length: 15 amino acids. Germline CDR1 is SEHNR and CDR2 is FQNEAQ (reference sequence). V lost 3 bases and J lost 0, with 10 bases in between. CDR3 nucleotide sequence: TGTGCCAGCAGCTTGACGGCGGGTAGCACAGATACGCAGTATTTT. This gives the protein CASSLTAGSTDTQYF.